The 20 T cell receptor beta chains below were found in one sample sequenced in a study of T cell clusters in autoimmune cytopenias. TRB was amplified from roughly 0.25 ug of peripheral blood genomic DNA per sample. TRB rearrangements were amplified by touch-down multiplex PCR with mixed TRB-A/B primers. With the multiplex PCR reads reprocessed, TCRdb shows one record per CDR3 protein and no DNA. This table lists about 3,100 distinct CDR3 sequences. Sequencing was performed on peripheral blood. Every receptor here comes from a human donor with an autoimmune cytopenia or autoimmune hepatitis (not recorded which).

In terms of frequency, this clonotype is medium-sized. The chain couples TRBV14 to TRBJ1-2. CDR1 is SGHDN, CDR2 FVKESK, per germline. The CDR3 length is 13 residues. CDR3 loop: CASSLSSNYGYTF.

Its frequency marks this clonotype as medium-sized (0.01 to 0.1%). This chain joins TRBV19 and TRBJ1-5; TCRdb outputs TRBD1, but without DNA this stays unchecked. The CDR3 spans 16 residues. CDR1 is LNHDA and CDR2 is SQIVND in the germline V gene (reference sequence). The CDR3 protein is CASSMRQGASNQPQHF.

The CDR3 loop reads CASMVGDHYTEAFF. The chain combines TRBV28 with TRBJ1-1; absent DNA, TCRdb's TRBD1 call cannot be checked. The CDR3 sequence is 14 residues long. Per the germline V gene, CDR1 is MDHEN and CDR2 is SYDVKM.

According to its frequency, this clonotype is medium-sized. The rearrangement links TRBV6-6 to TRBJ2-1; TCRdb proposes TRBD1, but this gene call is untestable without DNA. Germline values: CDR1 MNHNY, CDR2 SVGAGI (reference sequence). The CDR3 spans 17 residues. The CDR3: CASSYGSGTGPYNEQFF.

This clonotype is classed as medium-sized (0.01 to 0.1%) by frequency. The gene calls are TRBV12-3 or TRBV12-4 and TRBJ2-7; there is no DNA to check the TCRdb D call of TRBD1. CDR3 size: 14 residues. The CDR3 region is CASSLSGGAYEQYF.

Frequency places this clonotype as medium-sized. This chain's CDR3 is CASSYSGQVNYGYTF. The chain couples TRBV6-5 to TRBJ1-2. CDR1 MNHEY and CDR2 SVGAGI come from the germline V gene. The CDR3 consists of 15 residues.

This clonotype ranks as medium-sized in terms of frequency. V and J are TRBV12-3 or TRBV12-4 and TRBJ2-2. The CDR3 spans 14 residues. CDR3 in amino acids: CASRLTMNTGELFF.

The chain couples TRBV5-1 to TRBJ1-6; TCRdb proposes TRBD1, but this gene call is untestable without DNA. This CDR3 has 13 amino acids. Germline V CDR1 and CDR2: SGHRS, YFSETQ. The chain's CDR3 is CASSQTGNSPLHF.

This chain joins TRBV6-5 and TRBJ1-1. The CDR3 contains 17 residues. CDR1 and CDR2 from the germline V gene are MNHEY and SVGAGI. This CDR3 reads CASTPLGGAVMNTEAFF.

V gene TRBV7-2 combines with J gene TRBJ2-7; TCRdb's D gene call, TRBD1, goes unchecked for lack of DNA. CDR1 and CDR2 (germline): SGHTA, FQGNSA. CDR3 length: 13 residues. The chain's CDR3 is CASGDRGGYEQYF.

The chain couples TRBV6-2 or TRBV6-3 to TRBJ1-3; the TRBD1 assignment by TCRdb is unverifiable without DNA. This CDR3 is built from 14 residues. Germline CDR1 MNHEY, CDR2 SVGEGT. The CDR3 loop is CASKAGVTGNTIYF.

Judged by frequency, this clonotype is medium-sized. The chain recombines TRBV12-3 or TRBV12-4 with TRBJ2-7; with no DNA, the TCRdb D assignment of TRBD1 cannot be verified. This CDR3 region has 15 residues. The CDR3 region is CASSSGQSQGYEQYF.

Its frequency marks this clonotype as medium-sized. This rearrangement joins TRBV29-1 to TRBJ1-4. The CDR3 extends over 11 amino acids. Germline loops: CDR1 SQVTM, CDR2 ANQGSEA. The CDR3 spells CSVLKDEKLFF. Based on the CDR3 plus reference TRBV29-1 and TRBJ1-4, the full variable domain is SAVISQKPSRDICQRGTSLTIQCQVDSQVTMMFWYRQQPGQSLTLIATANQGSEATYESGFVIDKFPISRPNLTFSTLTVSNMSPEDSSIYLCSVLKDEKLFFGSGTQLSVL.

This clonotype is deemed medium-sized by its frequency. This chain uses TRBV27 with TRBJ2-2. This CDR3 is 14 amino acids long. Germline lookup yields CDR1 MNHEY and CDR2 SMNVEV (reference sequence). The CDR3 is CASSLLGYTGELFF.

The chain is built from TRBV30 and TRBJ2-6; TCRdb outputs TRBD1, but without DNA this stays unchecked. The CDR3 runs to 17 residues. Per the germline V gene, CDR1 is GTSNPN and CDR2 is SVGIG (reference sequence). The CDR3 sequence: CARSPLTGAPGANVLTF.

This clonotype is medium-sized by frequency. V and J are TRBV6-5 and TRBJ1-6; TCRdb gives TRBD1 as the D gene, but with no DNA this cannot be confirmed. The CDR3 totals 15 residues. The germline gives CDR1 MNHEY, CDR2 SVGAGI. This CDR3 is CASSRGTTGNSPLHF.

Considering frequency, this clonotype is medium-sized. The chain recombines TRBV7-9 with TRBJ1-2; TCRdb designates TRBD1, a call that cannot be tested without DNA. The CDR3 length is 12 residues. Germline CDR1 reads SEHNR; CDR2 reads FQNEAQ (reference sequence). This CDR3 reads CASSLGGDGYTF.

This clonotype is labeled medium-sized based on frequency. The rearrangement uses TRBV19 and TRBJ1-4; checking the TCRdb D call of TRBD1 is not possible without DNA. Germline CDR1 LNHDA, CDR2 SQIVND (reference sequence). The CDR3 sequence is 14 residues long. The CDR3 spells CASGGDITNEKLFF.

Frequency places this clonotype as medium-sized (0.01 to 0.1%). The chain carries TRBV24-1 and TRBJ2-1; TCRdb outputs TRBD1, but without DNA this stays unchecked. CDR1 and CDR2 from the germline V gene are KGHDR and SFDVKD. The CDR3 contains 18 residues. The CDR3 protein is CATSDLVTGQGSYNEQFF.

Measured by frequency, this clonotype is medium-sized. CDR3: CSADSGNYNEQFF. This chain uses TRBV20-1 with TRBJ2-1; TCRdb designates TRBD1, a call that cannot be tested without DNA. The CDR3 runs 13 residues. Per the germline V gene, CDR1 is DFQATT and CDR2 is SNEGSKA (reference sequence).